Below, 30 T cell receptor beta chains from the same sample are listed, as sequenced in a study of T cells in Graves' hyperthyroidism and ophthalmopathy. RNA transcripts were the template for amplifying TCR beta CDR3 regions. With the HTBI primer set, the TCR CDR3 went through a first round of RT-PCR. TCRdb fed the multiplex PCR reads into MiXCR, producing one record per CDR3 protein. The sample includes about 560,000 distinct CDR3 sequences, approximately 14% of them seen just once. The sequenced sample was blood. These TCRs come from a woman aged 40 to 50 with Graves' hyperthyroidism.

The chain links TRBV2 to TRBJ2-5, with a weak D call TRBD1 (6 bases). V was pared by 4 bases and J by 0 bases, with 9 bases between. Germline V gene data show CDR1 as SNHLY and CDR2 as FYNNEI. The CDR3 is 14 amino acids. The CDR3 reads CASSAWTDQETQYF. The CDR3 DNA reads TGTGCCAGCAGTGCCTGGACAGACCAAGAGACCCAGTACTTC.

Turning to this clonotype: The germline gene is not matched at one end of the junction; a read error may be the cause. The CDR3 nucleotides are TGTGCTAGCAGCCCAATACGGAGCTCCTACAATGAGCAGTTCTTC. It is translated as CASSPIRSSYNEQFF. The V call is TRBV7-7, the J call TRBJ2-1; D is undetermined. The CDR3 runs to 15 residues. Germline CDR1 and CDR2: SSHAT and FNYEAQ (reference sequence).

This clonotype has ten or more counts. The V and J genes are TRBV2 and TRBJ2-1, with 12 bases matching TRBD2. The CDR3 sequence is 17 residues long. The V and J ends lost 1 base and 1 base, in that order; junction bases with no gene match: 2. Germline V gene data show CDR1 as SNHLY and CDR2 as FYNNEI. The CDR3 region has the DNA TGTGCCAGCAGTGAAGGGACTAGCGGGGCGTCCTACAATGAGCAGTTCTTC. Its translation: CASSEGTSGASYNEQFF.

The chain carries TRBV7-2 and TRBJ2-3, with 10 bases identical to TRBD1. Germline values: CDR1 SGHTA, CDR2 FQGNSA. J gave up 5 bases and V 3 bases, and 2 bases lay outside the gene matches. This CDR3 comprises 14 residues. CDR3 coding DNA: TGTGCCAGCAGCTTGGGACAGGGGCTAGATACGCAGTATTTT. The encoded protein is CASSLGQGLDTQYF.

This clonotype has a handful of counts. This chain joins TRBV4-1 and TRBJ2-2; no clear D gene. V shed 0 bases and J shed 7 bases, with 6 bases lying between them. The CDR3 totals 13 residues. Germline V gene data show CDR1 as MGHRA and CDR2 as YSYEKL. Written as DNA, the CDR3 is TGCGCCAGCAGCCAAGAATGGGTCGGGGAGCTGTTTTTT. Protein sequence: CASSQEWVGELFF.

Comment on this clonotype: A read error is possible here, since a much larger clone lies one base away. The rearrangement links TRBV5-1 to TRBJ2-5, with TRBD2 as a possible D gene (7 bases). The germline V gene encodes CDR1 SGHRS and CDR2 YFSETQ. CDR3 length equals 14 residues. The V end lost 2 bases, the J end lost 5 bases, and 13 bases lay between the germline ends. CDR3 sequence: CASSLLRGAETQYF. The CDR3 DNA reads TGCGCCAGCAGCTTACTACGGGGGGCCGAGACCCAGTACTTC.

The table lists this clonotype with a few counts. The rearrangement links TRBV13 to TRBJ1-1; 8 positions agree with TRBD1. Looked up from germline, CDR1 is PRHDT and CDR2 is FYEKMQ (reference sequence). J was trimmed by 0 bases and V by 5 bases; bases with no gene match: 8. CDR3 length: 16 amino acids. CDR3 DNA: TGTGCCAGCAGCCCAACCTACAGGGGGGTGAACACTGAAGCTTTCTTT. Its protein product is CASSPTYRGVNTEAFF.

This clonotype has at least ten counts. Compared with germline, one end of the junction differs, possibly owing to a read error. The genes are TRBV5-1 and TRBJ2-6; possibly TRBD1 for D (6 bases). The CDR3 runs 15 residues. The germline gives CDR1 SGHRS, CDR2 YFSETQ. Here the CDR3 DNA reads TGTGCCAGCAGCCCCACAGGGTCTGGGGCCAACGTCCTGACTTTC. The encoded protein is CASSPTGSGANVLTF.

This clonotype was picked up many times. The chain is built from TRBV14 and TRBJ2-7; weak D call: TRBD1 (5 bases). This CDR3 has 18 amino acids. The germline CDR1 and CDR2 sequences are SGHDN and FVKESK. With 1 base removed from V and 3 bases from J, the gap between germline ends came to 22 bases. CDR3 DNA: TGTGCCAGCAGCCAAGTAGATTTCTTCGGACACAAAGACTACGAGCAGTACTTC. It yields the protein CASSQVDFFGHKDYEQYF.

A note on this clonotype: One junction end disagrees with the germline gene, perhaps due to a read error. The chain joins TRBV7-9 to TRBJ2-4; D is perhaps TRBD1 (7 bases). There are 16 residues in the CDR3. The germline V gene encodes CDR1 SEHNR and CDR2 FQNEAQ (reference sequence). The CDR3 DNA follows: TGTGCCAGCAGCTCGGACAGGAAACTAGCCGAAAACATTCAGTACTTC. Its translation is CASSSDRKLAENIQYF. Full variable domain (remainder filled in from reference TRBV7-9 and TRBJ2-4): DTGVSQNPRHKITKRGQNVTFRCDPISEHNRLYWYRQTLGQGPEFLTYFQNEAQLEKSRLLSDRFSAERPKGSFSTLEIQRTEQGDSAMYLCASSSDRKLAENIQYFGAGTRLSVL.

This clonotype was counted only a few times. The J gene is TRBJ1-5, the V gene TRBV12-3 or TRBV12-4; TRBD1 agrees at 7 bases. V lost 5 bases, J lost 3 bases, and 7 bases stayed unmatched. The CDR3 is 15 residues long. CDR3 amino acids: CASSTGTVYNQPQHF. In DNA, the CDR3 is TGTGCCAGCAGTACCGGGACAGTCTACAATCAGCCCCAGCATTTT.

Note on this clonotype: A much larger clone lies a single base off, so this may be a read error. The J gene is TRBJ2-5, the V gene TRBV30; D remains unclear. V shed 1 base and J shed 5 bases, with 11 bases lying between them. Germline loops: CDR1 GTSNPN, CDR2 SVGIG (reference sequence). CDR3 length: 13 residues. CDR3 sequence: CAWSGDVWETQYF. The CDR3 DNA follows: TGTGCCTGGAGTGGAGACGTGTGGGAGACCCAGTACTTC.

As concerns this clonotype: As the CDR3 is not closed by the conserved phenylalanine or tryptophan, this likely results from a read error. The J gene is TRBJ2-1, the V gene TRBV6-1, with TRBD1 matching over 7 bases. CDR3 size: 16 residues. CDR1 is MNHNS and CDR2 is SASEGT in the germline V gene. The CDR3 loop is CASSEGTGGSYNEQFL. The CDR3 DNA is TGTGCCAGCAGTGAAGGGACAGGTGGCTCCTACAATGAACAGTTCCTC.

This clonotype has ten or more counts. CDR3: CASRDLGGQGTKRYTF. The CDR3 coding sequence is TGTGCCAGCAGAGACCTAGGGGGACAGGGGACGAAACGCTACACCTTC. The rearrangement links TRBV2 to TRBJ1-2, with TRBD1 identical over 10 bases. The CDR3 length is 16 residues. The junction had 16 bases not matched to a gene; V was cut back by 6 bases and J by 9 bases. Germline CDR1 is SNHLY and CDR2 is FYNNEI.

This rearrangement joins TRBV4-2 to TRBJ2-1; TRBD1 matches 7 bases. Germline CDR1 LGHNA, CDR2 YNFKEQ. J was trimmed by 1 base and V by 0 bases; bases with no gene match: 3. CDR3 length equals 16 residues. The CDR3 sequence: CASSQEGTASYNEQFF. The CDR3 coding sequence is TGTGCCAGCAGCCAAGAAGGGACAGCATCCTACAATGAGCAGTTCTTC.

J is TRBJ2-5 and V is TRBV29-1; the D gene is possibly TRBD2 (7 bases). Germline loops: CDR1 SQVTM, CDR2 ANQGSEA. V lost 7 bases and J 0 bases, leaving 15 bases between the germline ends. The CDR3 totals 14 residues. The CDR3 nucleotides are TGCAGCGGAAGGAAGGGGGGGTACCAAGAGACCCAGTACTTC. Amino acids: CSGRKGGYQETQYF.

With regard to this clonotype: Its ends do not fully match the called genes, so a read error is possible. This chain uses TRBV5-1 with TRBJ2-5; 7 bases match TRBD1. There are 14 residues in the CDR3. Germline lookup yields CDR1 SGHRS and CDR2 YFSETQ. The CDR3 spells CASSLQGLQEAQYF. The CDR3 nucleotides read TGCGCCAGCAGCCTACAGGGGCTCCAAGAGGCCCAGTACTTC.

This clonotype was detected ten times or more. The V gene is TRBV12-3 or TRBV12-4, the J gene TRBJ1-2, with 9 bases matching TRBD1. CDR3 length: 15 amino acids. J gave up 8 bases and V 5 bases, and 12 bases lay outside the gene matches. The chain's CDR3 is CASSPRDRAGRGYTF. CDR3 coding DNA: TGTGCCAGCAGTCCTCGGGACAGGGCGGGGAGAGGCTACACCTTC.

This clonotype was seen a single time. Given a much more abundant clone one base away, this may be a read error. The rearrangement links TRBV28 to TRBJ1-2, with 8 bases lining up with TRBD1. This CDR3 contains 16 residues. CDR1 and CDR2 from the germline V gene are MDHEN and SYDVKM. V trimming: 6 bases; J trimming: 5 bases; junction bases outside the gene matches: 14. The CDR3 region is CASSIPRGQAPYGYTF. The CDR3 nucleotides are TGTGCCAGCAGCATCCCACGGGGACAGGCTCCATATGGCTACACCTTC.

This clonotype was recorded a few times. The V and J genes are TRBV30 and TRBJ1-2; 12 bases map to TRBD1. Germline CDR1 reads GTSNPN; CDR2 reads SVGIG (reference sequence). V was pared by 5 bases and J by 8 bases, with 9 bases of the junction left unmatched. The CDR3 loop spans 14 amino acids. This chain's CDR3 is CAWLPGQGARGYTF. The CDR3 DNA follows: TGTGCCTGGCTGCCGGGACAGGGGGCCCGGGGCTACACCTTC.

This clonotype has just a few counts. The rearrangement joins TRBV20-1 to TRBJ2-2; 12 nucleotides align to TRBD2. The CDR3 runs to 14 residues. Germline CDR1 is DFQATT and CDR2 is SNEGSKA (reference sequence). V shed 3 bases and J 5 bases; nucleotides not matched to a gene: 1. The CDR3 spells CSASGLAGTGELFF. CDR3 bases: TGCAGTGCTAGTGGACTAGCGGGAACCGGGGAGCTGTTTTTT.

This clonotype was counted between two and nine times. The V and J genes are TRBV18 and TRBJ1-1; 8 bases agree with TRBD1. J lost 0 bases, V lost 2 bases, and 8 bases had no gene match. The CDR3 is 17 residues long. Germline loops: CDR1 KGHSH, CDR2 LQKENI. The CDR3 loop is CASSPDRGLYLNTEAFF. CDR3 nucleotide sequence: TGTGCCAGCTCACCAGACAGGGGCCTTTACCTGAACACTGAAGCTTTCTTT. Full variable domain (rest looked up from reference TRBV18 and TRBJ1-1): NAGVMQNPRHLVRRRGQEARLRCSPMKGHSHVYWYRQLPEEGLKFMVYLQKENIIDESGMPKERFSAEFPKEGPSILRIQQVVRGDSAAYFCASSPDRGLYLNTEAFFGQGTRLTVV.

This clonotype occurred once. The junction and the germline gene differ at one end; a read error may be behind it. This sequence joins TRBV5-1 and TRBJ1-2; D unclear. There are 17 residues in the CDR3. The germline gives CDR1 SGHRS, CDR2 YFSETQ. CDR3 sequence: CASSVAERPKIGYGYTF. Here the CDR3 DNA reads TGTGCCAGCAGCGTAGCTGAGAGACCGAAGATCGGCTATGGCTACACCTTC. The whole variable domain, filled in from reference TRBV5-1 and TRBJ1-2, reads KAGVTQTPRYLIKTRGQQVTLSCSPISGHRSVSWYQQTPGQGLQFLFEYFSETQRNKGNFPGRFSGRQFSNSRSEMNVSTLELGDSALYLCASSVAERPKIGYGYTFGSGTRLTVV.

This clonotype occurred many times. The chain combines TRBV11-2 with TRBJ2-1, with 7 bases fitting TRBD2. Germline V gene lookup returns CDR1 SGHAT and CDR2 FQNNGV. The J segment lost 1 base and the V segment lost 7 bases, leaving 10 bases of the junction unmatched. CDR3 length: 16 residues. Here the CDR3 DNA reads TGTGCCAGCACCAGTCACGGGGGGAGATCCTACAATGAGCAGTTCTTC. Encoded protein: CASTSHGGRSYNEQFF.

This clonotype came up many times. The genes are TRBV3-1 and TRBJ2-1; D is perhaps TRBD2 (5 bases). The germline V gene encodes CDR1 LGHDT and CDR2 YNNKEL (reference sequence). CDR3 length: 14 amino acids. Trimming stripped 4 bases from V and 6 bases from J, with 13 bases between. CDR3 sequence (DNA): TGTGCCAGCAGCCCCCCCGCTAGCCGCAATGAGCAGTTCTTC. It yields the protein CASSPPASRNEQFF.

This clonotype was recorded at least ten times. J is TRBJ1-1 and V is TRBV15; 8 bases map to TRBD1. The CDR3 has 15 residues. Germline CDR1 LNHNV, CDR2 YYDKDF (reference sequence). With V trimmed by 1 base and J by 6 bases, 7 bases remained unmatched. CDR3 nucleotides: TGTGCCACCAGCAGAGGAATACAGGGGGTGGCTGAAGCTTTCTTT. The encoded protein is CATSRGIQGVAEAFF.

This clonotype was counted ten times or more. The chain is built from TRBV12-3 or TRBV12-4 and TRBJ2-7, with D uncertain. V was trimmed by 5 bases and J by 0 bases, leaving 14 bases between them. There are 15 residues in the CDR3. The CDR3 spells CASSPLGSSSYEQYF. CDR3 bases: TGTGCCAGCAGTCCCCTCGGAAGCAGCTCCTACGAGCAGTACTTC.

The rearrangement uses TRBV20-1 and TRBJ2-5; D possibly uses TRBD1 or TRBD2 (5 bases each). Trimming removed 3 bases from V and 3 bases from J, with 14 bases in between. CDR1 and CDR2 from the germline V gene are DFQATT and SNEGSKA (reference sequence). The CDR3 contains 14 residues. CDR3 nucleotides: TGCAGTGCTAGTCTTGTGAGAGGGGAAGAGACCCAGTACTTC. This sequence encodes CSASLVRGEETQYF.

This clonotype has ten or more counts. V usage is TRBV28 and J usage is TRBJ2-7; D gene uncertain. Germline V gives CDR1 MDHEN, CDR2 SYDVKM. V lost 10 bases and J 0 bases, leaving 7 bases between the germline ends. The CDR3 has 11 amino acids. For the CDR3, the DNA is TGTGCCACAGAAATCTCCTACGAGCAGTACTTC. It translates to CATEISYEQYF.

This rearrangement joins TRBV13 to TRBJ2-1; D perhaps matches TRBD1 (6 bases). CDR3 size: 14 residues. Between the trimmed V and J ends, which lost 3 bases and 2 bases, there was a span of 8 bases. The germline V gene encodes CDR1 PRHDT and CDR2 FYEKMQ (reference sequence). CDR3 residues: CASSLRTAYNEQFF. The CDR3 region has the DNA TGTGCCAGCAGCTTGAGGACAGCCTACAATGAGCAGTTCTTC.